Listed here are 17 T cell receptor beta chains from one sample, sequenced in a study of post-analysis software for immune sequencing data. Antigens for these TCRs are unknown. General observations from the study: Patients carried four or five TRBV segments more frequently than controls did, and TRBV5-6, TRBV5-1 and TRBV20-1 were among them.

Unique molecular identifiers tagged the TCR beta cDNA libraries. TCRdb used MiXCR to reprocess the PCR reads, holding one entry per CDR3 protein. Of more than 500,000 distinct CDR3 sequences in the sample, around 31% were seen once. Material: blood. The receptor source for this set is a girl aged 2-17 years with multiple sclerosis.

The chain couples TRBV6-1 to TRBJ2-5; 7 nucleotides agree with TRBD2. After removal of 5 bases from V and 4 bases from J, the junction contained 10 bases not matched to a gene. The CDR3 runs 15 residues. Germline assignment: CDR1 MNHNS and CDR2 SASEGT. The CDR3 region has the DNA TGTGCCAGCAGTTTAGCGTTCAGGGAGGGAGAGACCCAGTACTTC. It encodes CASSLAFREGETQYF.

The chain employs TRBV11-1 and TRBJ2-4; maybe TRBD2 (6 bases). Trimming shortened V by 7 bases and J by 8 bases, and 15 bases separated the two germline ends. The CDR3 length is 13 residues. Looked up from germline, CDR1 is SGHAT and CDR2 is FQDESV (reference sequence). The CDR3 coding sequence is TGTGCCAGCATCGGAGGGCTCTGGGACATTCAGTACTTC. Translated: CASIGGLWDIQYF.

This clonotype was detected a few times. The chain carries TRBV20-1 and TRBJ1-6; D is unclear. Germline V gives CDR1 DFQATT, CDR2 SNEGSKA (reference sequence). The ends were cut back, 8 bases at V and 10 bases at J, with 18 bases in the middle. The CDR3 runs 13 residues. This CDR3 is CSNKRSGESPLHF. As DNA, the CDR3 is TGCAGTAACAAGAGGAGTGGAGAGTCACCCCTCCACTTT.

This clonotype was counted a single time. The gene calls are TRBV5-1 and TRBJ1-1; TRBD1 is a possible D gene (6 bases). CDR1 and CDR2 (germline): SGHRS, YFSETQ. The CDR3 runs to 14 residues. Trimming left V 3 bases short and J 8 bases short, with 17 bases between. CDR3 coding DNA: TGCGCCAGCAGCTCAGAACCCGACAGGCTGGAAGCTTTCTTT. Protein sequence: CASSSEPDRLEAFF.

This clonotype was counted a few times. J is TRBJ2-1 and V is TRBV15; 7 bases map to TRBD1. The CDR3 is 16 amino acids. Germline loops: CDR1 LNHNV, CDR2 YYDKDF (reference sequence). The J segment lost 5 bases and the V segment lost 1 base, leaving 8 bases of the junction unmatched. CDR3 in amino acids: CATSRGPGGSNNEQFF. The CDR3 DNA sequence: TGTGCCACCAGCAGAGGACCAGGGGGTTCTAACAATGAGCAGTTCTTC.

J is TRBJ2-6 and V is TRBV20-1, with D possibly being TRBD1 (5 bases). The length of the CDR3 is 14 residues. The V gene's germline CDR1 is DFQATT and CDR2 SNEGSKA (reference sequence). V lost 5 bases and J lost 5, with 13 bases in between. The CDR3 loop is CSAPRQSRANVLTF. CDR3 nucleotides: TGCAGTGCTCCTAGACAGTCTAGGGCCAACGTCCTGACTTTC.

The rearrangement joins TRBV5-1 to TRBJ1-2; D call uncertain. The V end lost 4 bases, the J end lost 3 bases, and 13 bases lay between the germline ends. The germline V gene encodes CDR1 SGHRS and CDR2 YFSETQ. The CDR3 is 14 amino acids. Written as DNA, the CDR3 is TGCGCCAGCAGCCCGGGCGTGGCAGACTATGGCTACACCTTC. Protein: CASSPGVADYGYTF.

This rearrangement joins TRBV4-1 to TRBJ1-4; D unresolved. Germline assignment: CDR1 MGHRA and CDR2 YSYEKL. This CDR3 contains 15 residues. With 0 bases removed from V and 4 bases from J, the gap between germline ends came to 9 bases. CDR3 coding DNA: TGCGCCAGCAGCCAAGATGGGCGGATTAATGAAAAACTGTTTTTT. This gives the protein CASSQDGRINEKLFF.

The genes are TRBV2 and TRBJ2-3; D is possibly TRBD1 (6 bases). The CDR3 loop spans 15 amino acids. V shed 7 bases and J shed 3 bases, with 17 bases lying between them. Germline assignment: CDR1 SNHLY and CDR2 FYNNEI. The CDR3 DNA reads TGTGCCAGCAATCGATCCGGGACATCTACAGATACGCAGTATTTT. Its translation: CASNRSGTSTDTQYF.

The rearrangement uses TRBV20-1 and TRBJ1-1; a possible D gene is TRBD1 (5 bases). The CDR3 is 15 amino acids. Trimming shortened V by 1 base and J by 0 bases, and 12 bases separated the two germline ends. Germline CDR1 reads DFQATT; CDR2 reads SNEGSKA (reference sequence). CDR3 DNA: TGCAGTGCTAGAGTGTCAGGGCGGGTGAACACTGAAGCTTTCTTT. As protein: CSARVSGRVNTEAFF.

The V call is TRBV29-1, the J call TRBJ1-1, with no clear D. This CDR3 contains 13 residues. Germline-derived CDR1 and CDR2 are SQVTM and ANQGSEA. V lost 2 bases, J lost 2 bases, and 9 bases lay in between. The CDR3 DNA reads TGCAGCGTTGAATCCGGGTTCAACACTGAAGCTTTCTTT. Amino acids: CSVESGFNTEAFF.

This chain uses TRBV28 with TRBJ2-3, with a possible D match to TRBD2 (5 bases). This CDR3 contains 16 residues. Germline CDR1 reads MDHEN; CDR2 reads SYDVKM. V gave up 4 bases and J gave up 6 bases, with 20 bases separating them. In DNA, the CDR3 is TGTGCCAGCAGTTCGAGGGTGGGCATGTTAGCGGATACGCAGTATTTT. Its translation: CASSSRVGMLADTQYF.

The genes are TRBV5-1 and TRBJ2-1, with a weak D call TRBD1 (6 bases). This CDR3 is built from 15 residues. Germline lookup yields CDR1 SGHRS and CDR2 YFSETQ. Trimming left V 4 bases short and J 9 bases short, with 20 bases between. The CDR3 DNA reads as TGCGCCAGCAGCATCCCCTTGAGGGGGAGAGGTGAGCAGTTCTTC. It yields the protein CASSIPLRGRGEQFF.

The chain employs TRBV6-6 and TRBJ2-7, with 9 bases aligning to TRBD1. Germline values: CDR1 MNHNY, CDR2 SVGAGI (reference sequence). The trim removed 2 bases at V and 3 bases at J, leaving 8 bases unmatched. This CDR3 has 16 amino acids. The CDR3 DNA follows: TGTGCCAGCAGTTACGATACAGGGGGCGGTTTCTACGAGCAGTACTTC. Translation gives CASSYDTGGGFYEQYF.

The rearrangement joins TRBV6-6 to TRBJ2-7; a possible D gene is TRBD1 (6 bases). This CDR3 region has 15 residues. The ends were cut back, 4 bases at V and 0 bases at J, with 13 bases in the middle. Germline V lookup: CDR1 MNHNY, CDR2 SVGAGI (reference sequence). In DNA form, the CDR3 reads TGTGCCAGCAGTTTTTGGGACAAAAGCTCCTACGAGCAGTACTTC. Protein sequence: CASSFWDKSSYEQYF.

V is TRBV5-1 and J is TRBJ1-1; D is unresolved. V shed 4 bases and J shed 1 base, with 8 bases lying between them. The germline V gene encodes CDR1 SGHRS and CDR2 YFSETQ. The CDR3 sequence is 13 residues long. The CDR3 nucleotides read TGCGCCAGCAGCAGTCCACCGAACACTGAAGCTTTCTTT. This translates into CASSSPPNTEAFF.

Only a few counts were recorded for this clonotype. Relative to the germline gene, one junction end is altered; a read error may explain this. The V gene is TRBV29-1, the J gene TRBJ2-7; D is unclear. From germline, CDR1 is SQVTM and CDR2 ANQGSEA. CDR3 length equals 12 residues. Written as DNA, the CDR3 is TGCGGCGTGCGGCACAGCTCCTACGAGCAGTACTTC. It codes for CGVRHSSYEQYF.